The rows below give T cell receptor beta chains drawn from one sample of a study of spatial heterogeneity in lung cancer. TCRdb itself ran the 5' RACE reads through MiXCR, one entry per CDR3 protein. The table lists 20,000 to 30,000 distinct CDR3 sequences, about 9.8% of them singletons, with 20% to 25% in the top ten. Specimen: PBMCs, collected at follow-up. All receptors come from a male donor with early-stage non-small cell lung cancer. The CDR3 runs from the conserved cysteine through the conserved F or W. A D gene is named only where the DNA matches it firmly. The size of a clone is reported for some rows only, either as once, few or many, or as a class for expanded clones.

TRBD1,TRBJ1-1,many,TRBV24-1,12,CATSEGRGQAFF,TGTGCCACCAGTGAGGGGAGGGGGCAAGCTTTCTTT
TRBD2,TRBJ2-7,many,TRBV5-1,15,CASSAGLAASYEQYF,TGCGCCAGCAGCGCGGGACTAGCGGCTTCCTACGAGCAGTACTTC
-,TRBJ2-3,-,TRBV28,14,CASSSRAPTDTQYF,TGTGCCAGCAGCTCCCGCGCACCCACAGATACGCAGTATTTT
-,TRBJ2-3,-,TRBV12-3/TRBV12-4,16,CASSRQGLSSTDTQYF,TGTGCCAGCAGTCGGCAGGGCCTATCTAGCACAGATACGCAGTATTTT
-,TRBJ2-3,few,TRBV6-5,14,CASSPPGVPDTQYF,TGTGCCAGCAGCCCCCCCGGGGTCCCGGATACGCAGTATTTT
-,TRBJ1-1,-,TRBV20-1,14,CSARVMVMNTEAFF,TGCAGTGCTAGAGTTATGGTTATGAACACTGAAGCTTTCTTT
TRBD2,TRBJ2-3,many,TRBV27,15,CASSLGLAVGDTQYF,TGTGCCAGCAGTTTAGGGCTAGCGGTGGGAGATACGCAGTATTTT
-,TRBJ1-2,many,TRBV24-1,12,CATSDSNYGYTF,TGTGCCACCAGTGACTCTAACTATGGCTACACCTTC
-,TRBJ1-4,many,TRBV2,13,CASSEPLTEKLFF,TGTGCCAGCAGTGAACCCCTGACTGAAAAACTGTTTTTT
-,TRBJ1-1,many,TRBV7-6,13,CASSLGRQDGAFF,TGTGCCAGCAGCTTAGGCCGGCAAGATGGAGCTTTCTTT
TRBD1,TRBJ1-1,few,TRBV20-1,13,CSAGRGQNTEAFF,TGCAGTGCTGGCAGGGGGCAAAACACTGAAGCTTTCTTT
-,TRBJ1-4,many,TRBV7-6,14,CASSFLATNEKLFF,TGTGCCAGCAGCTTTCTTGCAACTAATGAAAAACTGTTTTTT
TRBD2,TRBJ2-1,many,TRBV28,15,CASGPPSGGFNEQFF,TGTGCCAGCGGCCCTCCCAGCGGGGGGTTCAATGAGCAGTTCTTC
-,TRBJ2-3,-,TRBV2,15,CASSVLGGNTDTQYF,TGTGCCAGCAGTGTTTTAGGCGGTAACACAGATACGCAGTATTTT
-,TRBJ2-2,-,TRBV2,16,CASSFQAPSYTGELFF,TGTGCCAGCAGCTTTCAGGCACCTAGCTACACCGGGGAGCTGTTTTTT
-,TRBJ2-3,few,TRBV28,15,CASSQLDSYTDTQYF,TGTGCCAGCAGCCAATTGGACAGCTACACAGATACGCAGTATTTT
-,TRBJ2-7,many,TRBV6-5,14,CASSYRDGTYEQYF,TGTGCCAGCAGTTACCGGGACGGAACCTACGAGCAGTACTTC
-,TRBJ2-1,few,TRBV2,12,CASSRVYDEQFF,TGTGCCAGCAGCAGGGTGTACGATGAGCAGTTCTTC
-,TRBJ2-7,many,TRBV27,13,CASSWDRGAEQYF,TGTGCCAGCAGTTGGGACCGAGGTGCCGAGCAGTACTTC
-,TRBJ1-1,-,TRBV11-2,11,CANSLYTEAFF,TGTGCCAACAGTTTGTACACTGAAGCTTTCTTT
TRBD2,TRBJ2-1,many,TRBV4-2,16,CASSQDGGSSYNEQFF,TGTGCCAGCAGCCAAGACGGGGGGAGCTCCTACAATGAGCAGTTCTTC
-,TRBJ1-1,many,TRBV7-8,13,CASSLIANTEAFF,TGTGCCAGCAGCTTGATAGCTAACACTGAAGCTTTCTTT
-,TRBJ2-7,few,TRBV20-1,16,CSASYSWTEGKYEQYF,TGCAGTGCTAGTTATTCGTGGACAGAGGGAAAATACGAGCAGTACTTC
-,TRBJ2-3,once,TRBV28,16,CASSWGQGTSTDTQYF,TGTGCCAGCAGTTGGGGCCAGGGGACTAGCACAGATACGCAGTATTTT
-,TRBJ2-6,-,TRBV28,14,CASSFGSGANVLTF,TGTGCCAGCAGTTTTGGATCTGGGGCCAACGTCCTGACTTTC
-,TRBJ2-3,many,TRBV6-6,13,CASSYTPTDTQYF,TGTGCCAGCAGTTACACGCCCACAGATACGCAGTATTTT
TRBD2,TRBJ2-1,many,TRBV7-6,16,CASSLAPSGAYNEQFF,TGTGCCAGCAGCTTAGCGCCTAGCGGGGCCTACAATGAGCAGTTCTTC
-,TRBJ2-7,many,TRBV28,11,CASSLLYEQYF,TGTGCCAGCAGTCTCCTATACGAGCAGTACTTC
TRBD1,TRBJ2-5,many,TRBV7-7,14,CASSAGTAFRTQYF,TGTGCTAGCAGCGCCGGGACAGCGTTTAGGACCCAGTACTTC
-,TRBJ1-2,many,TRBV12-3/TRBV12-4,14,CASSFNEQNYGYTF,TGTGCCAGCAGTTTCAATGAGCAGAACTATGGCTACACCTTC
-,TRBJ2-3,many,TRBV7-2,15,CASSLNQGITDTQYF,TGTGCCAGCAGCTTAAATCAGGGTATCACAGATACGCAGTATTTT
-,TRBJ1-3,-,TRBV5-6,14,CASSLAGGGNTIYF,TGTGCCAGCAGCTTGGCCGGGGGAGGAAACACCATATATTTT
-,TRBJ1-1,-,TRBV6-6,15,CASSQPQGLGTEAFF,TGTGCCAGCAGTCAGCCGCAGGGGCTGGGCACTGAAGCTTTCTTT
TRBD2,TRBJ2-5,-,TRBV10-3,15,CAISELTGTSGTQYF,TGTGCCATCAGTGAGTTAACCGGGACTAGCGGGACCCAGTACTTC
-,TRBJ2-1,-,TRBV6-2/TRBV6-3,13,CASYRRDRNEQFF,TGTGCCTCTTATCGCCGGGACCGTAATGAGCAGTTCTTC
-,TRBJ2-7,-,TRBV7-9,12,CASSPLNYEQYF,TGTGCCAGCAGCCCGCTAAATTACGAGCAGTACTTC
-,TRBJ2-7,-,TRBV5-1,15,CPRGCFAPRLYEQYF,TGCCCCAGGGGCTGTTTTGCGCCGAGACTTTACGAGCAGTACTTC
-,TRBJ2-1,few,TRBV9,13,CASSVAPDNEQFF,TGTGCCAGCAGCGTAGCCCCCGACAATGAGCAGTTCTTC
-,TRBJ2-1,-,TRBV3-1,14,CASSQDPAFNEQFF,TGTGCCAGCAGCCAAGACCCGGCGTTCAATGAGCAGTTCTTC
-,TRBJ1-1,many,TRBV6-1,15,CASSVRGGGGTEAFF,TGTGCCAGCAGTGTTCGGGGAGGGGGTGGCACTGAAGCTTTCTTT
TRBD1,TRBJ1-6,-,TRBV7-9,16,CASSFGTGDHYSPLHF,TGTGCCAGCAGCTTCGGGACAGGGGACCATTATTCACCCCTCCACTTT